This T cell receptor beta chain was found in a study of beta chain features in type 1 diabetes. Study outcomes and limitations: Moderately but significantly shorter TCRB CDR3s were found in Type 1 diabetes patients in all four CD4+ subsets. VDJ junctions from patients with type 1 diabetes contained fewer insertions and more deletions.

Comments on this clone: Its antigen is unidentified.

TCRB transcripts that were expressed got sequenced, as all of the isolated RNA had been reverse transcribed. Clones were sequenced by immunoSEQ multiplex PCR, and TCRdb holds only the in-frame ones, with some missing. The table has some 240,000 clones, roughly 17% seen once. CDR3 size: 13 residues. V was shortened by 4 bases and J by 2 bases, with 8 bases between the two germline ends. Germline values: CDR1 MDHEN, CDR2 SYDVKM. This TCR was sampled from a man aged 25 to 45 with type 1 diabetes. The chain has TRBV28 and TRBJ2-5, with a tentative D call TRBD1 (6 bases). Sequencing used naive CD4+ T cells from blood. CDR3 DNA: TGTGCCAGCAGTTCAGGGGATCAAGAGACCCAGTACTTC. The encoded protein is CASSSGDQETQYF.